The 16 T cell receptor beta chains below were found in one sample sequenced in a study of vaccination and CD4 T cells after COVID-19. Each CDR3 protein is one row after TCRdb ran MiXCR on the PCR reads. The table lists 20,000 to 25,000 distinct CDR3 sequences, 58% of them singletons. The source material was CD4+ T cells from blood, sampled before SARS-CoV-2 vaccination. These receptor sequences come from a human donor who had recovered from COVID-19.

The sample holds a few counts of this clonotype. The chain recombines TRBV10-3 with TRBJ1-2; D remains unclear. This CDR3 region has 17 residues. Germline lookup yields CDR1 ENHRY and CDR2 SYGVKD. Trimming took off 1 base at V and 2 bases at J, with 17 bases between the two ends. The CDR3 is CAISEFPSTRRNYGYTF. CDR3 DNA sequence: TGTGCCATCAGTGAGTTCCCCAGCACCCGGCGCAACTATGGCTACACCTTC.

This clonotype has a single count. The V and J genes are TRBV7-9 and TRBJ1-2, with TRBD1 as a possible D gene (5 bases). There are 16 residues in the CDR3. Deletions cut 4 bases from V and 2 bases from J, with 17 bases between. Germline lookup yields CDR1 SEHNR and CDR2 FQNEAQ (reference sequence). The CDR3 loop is CASSWGRGSANYGYTF. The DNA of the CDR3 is TGTGCCAGCAGCTGGGGGAGGGGCAGTGCGAACTATGGCTACACCTTC. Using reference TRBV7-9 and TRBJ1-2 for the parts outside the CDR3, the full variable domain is DTGVSQNPRHKITKRGQNVTFRCDPISEHNRLYWYRQTLGQGPEFLTYFQNEAQLEKSRLLSDRFSAERPKGSFSTLEIQRTEQGDSAMYLCASSWGRGSANYGYTFGSGTRLTVV.

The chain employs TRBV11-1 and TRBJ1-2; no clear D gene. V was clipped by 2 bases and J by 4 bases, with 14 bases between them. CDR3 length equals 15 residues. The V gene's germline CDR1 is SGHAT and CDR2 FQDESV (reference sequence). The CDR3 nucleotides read TGTGCCAGCAGCTTACAACCCGCGCCCCCCTATGGCTACACCTTC. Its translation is CASSLQPAPPYGYTF.

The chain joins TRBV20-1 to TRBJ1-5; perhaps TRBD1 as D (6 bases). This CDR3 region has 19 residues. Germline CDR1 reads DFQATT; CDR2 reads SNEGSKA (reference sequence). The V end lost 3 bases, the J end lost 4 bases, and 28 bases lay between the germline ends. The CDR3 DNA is TGCAGTGCTAGTTACTTAAGTTCAGGGGCCCTAGCAAATAATCAGCCCCAGCATTTT. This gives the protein CSASYLSSGALANNQPQHF.

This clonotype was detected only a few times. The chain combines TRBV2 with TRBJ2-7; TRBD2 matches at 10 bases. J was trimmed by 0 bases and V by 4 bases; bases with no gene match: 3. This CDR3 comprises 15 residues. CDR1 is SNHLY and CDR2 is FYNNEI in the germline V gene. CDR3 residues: CASSGTSGNSYEQYF. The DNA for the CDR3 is TGTGCCAGCAGTGGGACTAGCGGTAACTCCTACGAGCAGTACTTC.

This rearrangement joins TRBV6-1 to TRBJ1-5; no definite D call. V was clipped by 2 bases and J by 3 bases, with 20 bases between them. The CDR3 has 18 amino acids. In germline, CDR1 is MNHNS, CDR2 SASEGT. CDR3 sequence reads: CASSEPRPAWRINQPQHF. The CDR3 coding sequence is TGTGCCAGCAGTGAACCCCGGCCGGCCTGGAGGATCAATCAGCCCCAGCATTTT.

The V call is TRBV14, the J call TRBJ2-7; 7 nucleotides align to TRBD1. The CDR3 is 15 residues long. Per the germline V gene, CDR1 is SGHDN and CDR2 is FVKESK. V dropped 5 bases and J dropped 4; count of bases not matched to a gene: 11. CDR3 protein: CASSKRVQDRYEQYF. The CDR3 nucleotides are TGTGCCAGCAGCAAAAGGGTACAGGACAGGTACGAGCAGTACTTC.

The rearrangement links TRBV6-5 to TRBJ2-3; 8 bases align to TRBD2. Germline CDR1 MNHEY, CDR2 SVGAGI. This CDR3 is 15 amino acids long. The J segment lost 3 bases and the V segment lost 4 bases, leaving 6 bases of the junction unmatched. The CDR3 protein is CASSFTSGSTDTQYF. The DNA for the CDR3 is TGTGCCAGCAGTTTTACTAGCGGCAGTACAGATACGCAGTATTTT.

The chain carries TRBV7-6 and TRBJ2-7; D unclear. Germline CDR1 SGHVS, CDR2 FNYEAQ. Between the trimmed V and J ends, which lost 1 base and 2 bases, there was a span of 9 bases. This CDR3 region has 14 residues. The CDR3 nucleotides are TGTGCCAGCAGCTTAGGCCAGAGAGCCTACGAGCAGTACTTC. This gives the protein CASSLGQRAYEQYF.

CDR3 in DNA: TGTGCCAGCAGTGGGATCTTAACCTCCTACAATGAGCAGTTCTTC. Its protein is CASSGILTSYNEQFF. This rearrangement joins TRBV2 to TRBJ2-1; D gene unclear. Germline lookup yields CDR1 SNHLY and CDR2 FYNNEI. The CDR3 runs 15 residues. The V gene lost 4 bases and the J gene lost 0 bases, with 10 bases spanning the gap.

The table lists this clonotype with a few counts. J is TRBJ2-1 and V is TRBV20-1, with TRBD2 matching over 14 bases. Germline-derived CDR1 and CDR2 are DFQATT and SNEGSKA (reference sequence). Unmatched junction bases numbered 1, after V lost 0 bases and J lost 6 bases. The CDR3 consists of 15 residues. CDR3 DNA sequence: TGCAGTGCTAGAGAGGGACTAGCGGGAGTCAATGAGCAGTTCTTC. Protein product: CSAREGLAGVNEQFF.

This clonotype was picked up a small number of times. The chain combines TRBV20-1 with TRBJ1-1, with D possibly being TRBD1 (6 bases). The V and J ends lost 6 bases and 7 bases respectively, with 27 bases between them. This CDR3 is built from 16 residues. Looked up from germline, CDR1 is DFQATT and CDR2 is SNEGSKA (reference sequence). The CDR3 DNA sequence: TGCAGTGCCCAGAGTCTTACGACAGGACTCCGAGTTGAAGCTTTCTTT. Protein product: CSAQSLTTGLRVEAFF.

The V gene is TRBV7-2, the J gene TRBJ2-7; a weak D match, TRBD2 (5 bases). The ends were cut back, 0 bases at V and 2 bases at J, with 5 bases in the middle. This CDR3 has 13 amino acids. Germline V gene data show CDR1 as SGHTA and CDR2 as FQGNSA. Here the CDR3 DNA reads TGTGCCAGCAGCTTAGCCGGGACCTACGAGCAGTACTTC. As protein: CASSLAGTYEQYF.

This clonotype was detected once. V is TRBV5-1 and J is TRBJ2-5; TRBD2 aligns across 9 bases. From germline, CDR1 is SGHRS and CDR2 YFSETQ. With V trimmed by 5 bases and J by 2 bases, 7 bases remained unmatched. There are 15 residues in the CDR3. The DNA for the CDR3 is TGCGCCAGCAGTTCCGGGACTAGCATTCAAGAGACCCAGTACTTC. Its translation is CASSSGTSIQETQYF. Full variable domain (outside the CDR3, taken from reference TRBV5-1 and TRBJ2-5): KAGVTQTPRYLIKTRGQQVTLSCSPISGHRSVSWYQQTPGQGLQFLFEYFSETQRNKGNFPGRFSGRQFSNSRSEMNVSTLELGDSALYLCASSSGTSIQETQYFGPGTRLLVL.

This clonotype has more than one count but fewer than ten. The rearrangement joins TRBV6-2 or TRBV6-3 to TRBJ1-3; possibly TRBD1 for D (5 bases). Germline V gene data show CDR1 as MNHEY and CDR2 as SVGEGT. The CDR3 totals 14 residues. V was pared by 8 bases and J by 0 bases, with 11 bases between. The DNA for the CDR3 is TGTGCCAGCGGGAGGGGATACTCTGGAAACACCATATATTTT. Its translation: CASGRGYSGNTIYF.

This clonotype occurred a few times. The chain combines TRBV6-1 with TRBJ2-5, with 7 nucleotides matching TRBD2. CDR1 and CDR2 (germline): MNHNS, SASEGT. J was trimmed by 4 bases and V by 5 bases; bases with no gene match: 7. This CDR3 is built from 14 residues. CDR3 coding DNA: TGTGCCAGCAGTCGACTAGCCTACGGAGAGACCCAGTACTTC. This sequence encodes CASSRLAYGETQYF.